The 9 T cell receptor beta chains below come from one sample, sequenced in a study of prognosis after radiotherapy for stage I lung cancer. Two-round multiplex PCR on genomic DNA was the method by which TCR beta CDR3 was amplified. Primers (each specific to one TRBV or TRBJ gene) were used in first-round PCR. MiXCR, applied by TCRdb to the multiplex PCR reads, yields one record per CDR3 protein. The sample lists fewer than 20,000 distinct CDR3 sequences, 17% occurring once. This specimen consisted of PBMCs, obtained before or after stereotactic body radiation therapy (not recorded which). These receptors all stem from a donor of 50 years or more with non-small cell lung cancer.

This clonotype was picked up many times. The gene calls are TRBV19 and TRBJ2-7; 7 bases are shared with TRBD2. J gave up 3 bases and V 1 base, and 3 bases lay outside the gene matches. There are 14 residues in the CDR3. Germline V gene data show CDR1 as LNHDA and CDR2 as SQIVND (reference sequence). The CDR3 is CASSIAGGYYEQYF. The CDR3 nucleotides read TGTGCCAGTAGTATAGCGGGAGGATACTACGAGCAGTACTTC.

This clonotype appeared many times. In DNA, the CDR3 is TGTGCCAGCAGCGTCCGACCCGGATCCTTGACAGATACGCAGTATTTT. Translating it yields CASSVRPGSLTDTQYF. V usage is TRBV14 and J usage is TRBJ2-3; D gene unclear. Trimming took off 5 bases at V and 3 bases at J, with 18 bases between the two ends. The CDR3 runs to 16 residues. Germline CDR1 and CDR2: SGHDN and FVKESK.

To note about this clonotype: This likely stems from a read error, as it lies one base from a far larger clone. This rearrangement joins TRBV6-9 to TRBJ2-2, with D uncertain. V lost 6 bases, J lost 1 base, and 18 bases lay in between. Germline CDR1 is MNHGY and CDR2 is SVAAGI. This CDR3 spans 17 amino acids. The CDR3 DNA is TGTGCCAGCAGCTACTCGTGGCTATCCCTGAACACCGGGGAGCTGTTTTTT. Translation gives CASSYSWLSLNTGELFF.

This clonotype occurred once. The V call is TRBV27, the J call TRBJ2-3, with TRBD1 as a possible D gene (5 bases). CDR1 and CDR2 (germline): MNHEY, SMNVEV (reference sequence). V lost 5 bases, J lost 4 bases, and 13 bases lay in between. This CDR3 contains 14 residues. CDR3 in DNA: TGTGCCAGCAGTCAGCAGGGTAAGGCAGATACGCAGTATTTT. Its translation: CASSQQGKADTQYF.

V gene TRBV28 combines with J gene TRBJ1-2; a possible D gene is TRBD1 (5 bases). Germline loops: CDR1 MDHEN, CDR2 SYDVKM. CDR3 length: 13 amino acids. Between the trimmed V and J ends, which lost 8 bases and 3 bases, there was a span of 13 bases. CDR3: CASHPDSYYGYTF. CDR3 sequence (DNA): TGTGCCAGCCACCCAGACAGCTACTATGGCTACACCTTC.

In this sample, this clonotype turned up many times. This rearrangement joins TRBV28 to TRBJ2-1; 13 bases align to TRBD2. The CDR3 sequence is 15 residues long. Germline V CDR1 and CDR2: MDHEN, SYDVKM. With 2 bases clipped from V and 8 bases from J, the junction kept 3 bases outside the gene matches. Written as DNA, the CDR3 is TGTGCCAGCAGTTTACGTGGACTAGCGGGAGATGAGCAGTTCTTC. Its protein product is CASSLRGLAGDEQFF.

This clonotype occurred many times. The chain recombines TRBV2 with TRBJ2-1; 8 nucleotides align to TRBD1. Germline CDR1 reads SNHLY; CDR2 reads FYNNEI. The CDR3 spans 16 residues. The junction had 16 bases not matched to a gene; V was cut back by 8 bases and J by 7 bases. CDR3 sequence: CASLKGDRPMLNEQFF. Here the CDR3 DNA reads TGTGCCAGCCTAAAGGGGGACAGGCCCATGTTGAATGAGCAGTTCTTC.

J is TRBJ2-1 and V is TRBV6-8, with 7 bases lining up with TRBD2. J was trimmed by 0 bases and V by 1 base; bases with no gene match: 12. Germline V gives CDR1 MNHGY, CDR2 SAAAGT. The CDR3 consists of 19 residues. In DNA, the CDR3 is TGTGCCAGCAGTTACTTTGAGACTAGCAGGGTAAGCTCCTACAATGAGCAGTTCTTC. Its translation is CASSYFETSRVSSYNEQFF.

This clonotype was picked up many times. The rearrangement joins TRBV28 to TRBJ2-7; D not resolved. CDR3 length: 13 residues. Trimming removed 6 bases at V and 3 bases at J, with 12 bases between. In germline, CDR1 is MDHEN, CDR2 SYDVKM. The CDR3 is CASRRNMIYEQYV. In nucleotides, the CDR3 is TGTGCCAGCAGGCGGAATATGATCTACGAGCAGTACGTC.